Following are 15 T cell receptor beta chains from one sample sequenced in a study of shared clonotypes between healthy human individuals. Produced via immunoSEQ multiplex PCR; TCRdb's table is partial and in-frame only. Of around 700,000 clones listed, around 67% are singletons. Sequenced sample: memory CD4+ T cells sorted from blood. Indicated subset: CD45RA-negative fraction. Every receptor here comes from a woman between 25 and 40 years old in good health.

This clone was seen a single time. The chain couples TRBV7-9 to TRBJ2-3; tentatively, D is TRBD2 (6 bases). CDR3 length equals 15 residues. Trimming took off 1 base at V and 2 bases at J, with 10 bases between the two ends. Per germline, CDR1 SEHNR and CDR2 FQNEAQ (reference sequence). The CDR3 sequence: CASSLDGGTTDTQYF. CDR3 nucleotide sequence: TGTGCCAGCAGCTTAGATGGGGGGACCACAGATACGCAGTATTTT.

The chain uses TRBV6-1 and TRBJ2-2; D is possibly TRBD2 (5 bases). Trimming removed 6 bases from V and 6 bases from J, with 14 bases in between. CDR1 is MNHNS and CDR2 is SASEGT in the germline V gene. CDR3 length: 14 residues. As DNA, the CDR3 is TGTGCCAGCAGGAAGGATCACGGGGCCGGGGAGCTGTTTTTT. This codes for CASRKDHGAGELFF.

This clone showed up just a few times. CDR3 in DNA: TGTGCCAGCAGCTTAGATCTGGGCGGAAACACTGAAGCTTTCTTT. Translated, it gives CASSLDLGGNTEAFF. The V and J genes are TRBV11-2 and TRBJ1-1; D is undetermined. The CDR3 spans 15 residues. Germline CDR1 and CDR2: SGHAT and FQNNGV. V lost 0 bases, J lost 2 bases, and 10 bases lay in between.

The V gene is TRBV4-1, the J gene TRBJ2-5, with TRBD2 matching 10 bases. The CDR3 spans 14 residues. Per germline, CDR1 MGHRA and CDR2 YSYEKL. Trimming took 4 bases from V and 4 from J; bases not matched to a gene: 3. CDR3 loop: CASSLLAGVETQYF. CDR3 sequence (DNA): TGCGCCAGCAGCCTCCTAGCGGGAGTAGAGACCCAGTACTTC.

The chain links TRBV11-2 to TRBJ2-2; no reliable D call. Germline CDR1 is SGHAT and CDR2 is FQNNGV. The CDR3 spans 15 residues. V was shortened by 5 bases and J by 0 bases, with 10 bases between the two germline ends. The CDR3 DNA is TGTGCCAGCAGCCTCCAAAGAACGAACACCGGGGAGCTGTTTTTT. Protein: CASSLQRTNTGELFF.

The V call is TRBV2, the J call TRBJ2-5; D call uncertain. The CDR3 totals 13 residues. V lost 3 bases and J 4 bases, leaving 9 bases between the germline ends. Germline CDR1 SNHLY, CDR2 FYNNEI. CDR3 bases: TGTGCCAGCAGTGATTTTTCATTAGAGACCCAGTACTTC. Encoded protein: CASSDFSLETQYF. The entire variable domain, with the rest obtained from reference TRBV2 and TRBJ2-5, is as follows: EPEVTQTPSHQVTQMGQEVILRCVPISNHLYFYWYRQILGQKVEFLVSFYNNEISEKSEIFDDQFSVERPDGSNFTLKIRSTKLEDSAMYFCASSDFSLETQYFGPGTRLLVL.

The V and J genes are TRBV27 and TRBJ1-2; no firm D call. Trimming cost V 5 bases and J 4 bases, with 17 bases left between them. This CDR3 region has 15 residues. Germline V gene lookup returns CDR1 MNHEY and CDR2 SMNVEV (reference sequence). The CDR3 DNA sequence: TGTGCCAGCAGTCTTCGGGCCGGAAAGGGCTATGGCTACACCTTC. It translates to CASSLRAGKGYGYTF.

Remarks on this clone: A far larger clone differs by one base, so this is likely a read error. Other DNA sequences in the sample encode the same CDR3. The chain carries TRBV7-3 and TRBJ2-1; 7 bases are a match to TRBD2. J lost 0 bases, V lost 5 bases, and 4 bases had no gene match. Germline V gene data show CDR1 as SGHTA and CDR2 as FQGTGA. The CDR3 is 15 amino acids. The CDR3 nucleotides are TGTGCCAGCAGCCCTCAGCGGGACTCCTACAATGAGCAGTTCTTC. Translation gives CASSPQRDSYNEQFF.

V gene TRBV7-2 combines with J gene TRBJ2-1; D not resolved. The CDR3 contains 14 residues. Trimming removed 1 base at V and 6 bases at J, with 10 bases between. CDR1 SGHTA and CDR2 FQGNSA come from the germline V gene. The CDR3 nucleotides read TGTGCCAGCAGCTTAGTAGCAACCTCCAATGAGCAGTTCTTC. Translating it yields CASSLVATSNEQFF.

This sequence joins TRBV7-7 and TRBJ2-5; a possible D gene is TRBD1 (5 bases). This CDR3 comprises 12 residues. The V end lost 8 bases, the J end lost 5 bases, and 12 bases lay between the germline ends. Germline lookup yields CDR1 SSHAT and CDR2 FNYEAQ (reference sequence). CDR3 nucleotide sequence: TGTGCCAGCCAAGGGGCAACGGAGACCCAGTACTTC. Translation gives CASQGATETQYF.

The chain couples TRBV2 to TRBJ1-5, with D unclear. CDR3 length: 15 amino acids. CDR1 is SNHLY and CDR2 is FYNNEI in the germline V gene. V was clipped by 7 bases and J by 3 bases, with 16 bases between them. The CDR3 region is CASKMGRSYNQPQHF. CDR3 bases: TGTGCCAGCAAGATGGGCAGGAGTTACAATCAGCCCCAGCATTTT.

The chain joins TRBV14 to TRBJ1-5; D gene uncertain. The CDR3 has 11 amino acids. Germline V gene lookup returns CDR1 SGHDN and CDR2 FVKESK. V was shortened by 5 bases and J by 8 bases, with 7 bases between the two germline ends. This CDR3 is CASSAREPQHF. Here the CDR3 DNA reads TGTGCCAGCAGCGCCCGTGAGCCCCAGCATTTT.

About this clone: This likely stems from a read error, as it lies one base from a far larger clone. The chain carries TRBV5-1 and TRBJ1-1; 8 nucleotides align to TRBD1. Germline V gives CDR1 SGHRS, CDR2 YFSETQ. CDR3 length: 18 residues. The CDR3, as DNA: TGCGGCAGCAAGGCTCCAGGCAGGGGGCGAAATAAGAGCACTGAAGCTTTCTTT. Amino acids: CGSKAPGRGRNKSTEAFF.

This clone was found a few times. This same CDR3 is encoded by further DNA sequences in the sample. The chain combines TRBV5-1 with TRBJ1-3; D is unresolved. Germline V gene lookup returns CDR1 SGHRS and CDR2 YFSETQ. Trimming pared 0 bases from V and 3 bases from J, leaving 7 bases between. The length of the CDR3 is 14 residues. CDR3 amino acids: CASSLDSSGNTIYF. The CDR3, as DNA: TGCGCCAGCAGCTTGGATTCTAGTGGAAACACCATATATTTT.

V is TRBV5-1 and J is TRBJ2-3, with 8 bases identical to TRBD2. Germline loops: CDR1 SGHRS, CDR2 YFSETQ. The CDR3 is made up of 17 amino acids. V shed 0 bases, J shed 8 bases, and the junction held 14 bases outside the gene matches. The DNA for the CDR3 is TGCGCCAGCAGCTTGGTGCCTAGCGGGCGGAACAGAGGTACGCAGTATTTT. It yields the protein CASSLVPSGRNRGTQYF. Drawing the rest from reference TRBV5-1 and TRBJ2-3, the complete variable domain is KAGVTQTPRYLIKTRGQQVTLSCSPISGHRSVSWYQQTPGQGLQFLFEYFSETQRNKGNFPGRFSGRQFSNSRSEMNVSTLELGDSALYLCASSLVPSGRNRGTQYFGPGTRLTVL.